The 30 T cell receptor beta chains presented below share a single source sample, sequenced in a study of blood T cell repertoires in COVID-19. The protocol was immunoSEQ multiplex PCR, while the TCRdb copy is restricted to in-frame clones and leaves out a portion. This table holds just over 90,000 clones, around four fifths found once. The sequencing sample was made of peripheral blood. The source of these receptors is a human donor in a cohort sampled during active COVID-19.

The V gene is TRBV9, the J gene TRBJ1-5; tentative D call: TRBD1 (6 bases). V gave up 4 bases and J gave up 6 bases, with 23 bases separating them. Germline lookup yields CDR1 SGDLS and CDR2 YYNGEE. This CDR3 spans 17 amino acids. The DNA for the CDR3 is TGTGCCAGCAGCCGCACCGAAGGGGCTAAAGGGGGTCAGCCCCAGCATTTT. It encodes CASSRTEGAKGGQPQHF. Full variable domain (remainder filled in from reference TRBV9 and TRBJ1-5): DSGVTQTPKHLITATGQRVTLRCSPRSGDLSVYWYQQSLDQGLQFLIQYYNGEERAKGNILERFSAQQFPDLHSELNLSSLELGDSALYFCASSRTEGAKGGQPQHFGDGTRLSIL.

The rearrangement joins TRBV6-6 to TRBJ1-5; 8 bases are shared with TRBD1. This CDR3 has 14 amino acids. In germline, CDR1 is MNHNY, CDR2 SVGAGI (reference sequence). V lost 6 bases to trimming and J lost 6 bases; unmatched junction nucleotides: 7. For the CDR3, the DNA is TGTGCCAGCAGCTGGACAGGGTTAGGTCAGCCCCAGCATTTT. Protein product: CASSWTGLGQPQHF.

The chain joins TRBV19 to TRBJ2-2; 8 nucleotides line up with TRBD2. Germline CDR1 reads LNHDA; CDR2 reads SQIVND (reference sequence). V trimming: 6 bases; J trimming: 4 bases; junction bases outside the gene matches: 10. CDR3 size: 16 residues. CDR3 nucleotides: TGTGCCAGTAGCCTAAGCGGGAGTTGGGGCACCGGGGAGCTGTTTTTT. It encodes CASSLSGSWGTGELFF.

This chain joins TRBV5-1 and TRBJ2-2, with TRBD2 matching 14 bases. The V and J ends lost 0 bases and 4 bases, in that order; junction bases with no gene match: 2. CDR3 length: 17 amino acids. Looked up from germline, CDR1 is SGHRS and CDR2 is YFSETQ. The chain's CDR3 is CASSLGTSGGITGELFF. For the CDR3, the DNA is TGCGCCAGCAGCTTGGGGACTAGCGGGGGGATCACCGGGGAGCTGTTTTTT.

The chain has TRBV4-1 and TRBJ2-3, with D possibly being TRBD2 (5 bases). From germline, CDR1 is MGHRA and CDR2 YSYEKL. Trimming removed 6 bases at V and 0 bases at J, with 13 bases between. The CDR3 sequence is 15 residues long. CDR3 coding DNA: TGCGCCAGCAGTGGGAGAGCGACCAGCACAGATACGCAGTATTTT. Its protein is CASSGRATSTDTQYF.

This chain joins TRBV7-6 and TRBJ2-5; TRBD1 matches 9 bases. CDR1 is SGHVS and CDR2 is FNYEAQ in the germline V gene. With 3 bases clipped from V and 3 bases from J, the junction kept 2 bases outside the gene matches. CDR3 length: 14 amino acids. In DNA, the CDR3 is TGTGCCAGCAGCTTTGGGACAGGGAAAGAGACCCAGTACTTC. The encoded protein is CASSFGTGKETQYF. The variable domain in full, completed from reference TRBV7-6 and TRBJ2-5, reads GAGVSQSPRYKVTKRGQDVALRCDPISGHVSLYWYRQALGQGPEFLTYFNYEAQQDKSGLPNDRFSAERPEGSISTLTIQRTEQRDSAMYRCASSFGTGKETQYFGPGTRLLVL.

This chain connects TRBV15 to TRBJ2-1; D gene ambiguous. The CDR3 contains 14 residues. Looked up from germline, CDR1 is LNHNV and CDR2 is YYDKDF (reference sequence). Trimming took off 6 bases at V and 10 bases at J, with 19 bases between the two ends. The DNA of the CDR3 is TGTGCCACCAGAGAGTCCACCGGTTTGCGGGAGCAGTTCTTC. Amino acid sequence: CATRESTGLREQFF.

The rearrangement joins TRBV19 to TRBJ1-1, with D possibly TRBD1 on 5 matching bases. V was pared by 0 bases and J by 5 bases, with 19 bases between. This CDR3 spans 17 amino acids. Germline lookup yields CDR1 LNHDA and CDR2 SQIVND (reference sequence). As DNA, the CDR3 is TGTGCCAGTAGTATAGATTGGGGGGGAACCGGAGGAACTGAAGCTTTCTTT. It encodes CASSIDWGGTGGTEAFF.

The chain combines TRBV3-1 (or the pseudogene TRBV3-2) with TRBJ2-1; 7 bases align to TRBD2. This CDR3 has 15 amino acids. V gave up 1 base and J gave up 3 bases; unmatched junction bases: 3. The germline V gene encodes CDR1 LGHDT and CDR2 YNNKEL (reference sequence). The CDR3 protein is CASSQGWDYYNEQFF. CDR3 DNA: TGTGCCAGCAGCCAAGGATGGGACTACTACAATGAGCAGTTCTTC.

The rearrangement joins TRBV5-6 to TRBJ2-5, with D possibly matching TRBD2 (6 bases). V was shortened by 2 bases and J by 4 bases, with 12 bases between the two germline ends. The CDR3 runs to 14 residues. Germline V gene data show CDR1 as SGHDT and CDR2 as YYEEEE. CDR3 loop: CASSFGWGGETQYF. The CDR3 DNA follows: TGTGCCAGCAGCTTCGGGTGGGGAGGAGAGACCCAGTACTTC.

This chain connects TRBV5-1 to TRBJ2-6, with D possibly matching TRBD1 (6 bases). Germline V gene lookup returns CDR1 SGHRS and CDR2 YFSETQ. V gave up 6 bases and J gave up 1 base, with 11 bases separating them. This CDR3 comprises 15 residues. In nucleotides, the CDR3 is TGCGCCAGCACCCAACAGGGATCTGGGGCCAACGTCCTGACTTTC. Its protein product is CASTQQGSGANVLTF. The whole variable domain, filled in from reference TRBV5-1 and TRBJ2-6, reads KAGVTQTPRYLIKTRGQQVTLSCSPISGHRSVSWYQQTPGQGLQFLFEYFSETQRNKGNFPGRFSGRQFSNSRSEMNVSTLELGDSALYLCASTQQGSGANVLTFGAGSRLTVL.

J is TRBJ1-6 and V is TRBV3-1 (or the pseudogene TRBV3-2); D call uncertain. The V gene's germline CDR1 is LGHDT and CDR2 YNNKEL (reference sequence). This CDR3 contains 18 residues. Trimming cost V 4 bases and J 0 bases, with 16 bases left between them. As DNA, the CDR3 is TGTGCCAGCAGCCGAACCCAAGTCGGGAGCTCCTATAATTCACCCCTCCACTTT. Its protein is CASSRTQVGSSYNSPLHF.

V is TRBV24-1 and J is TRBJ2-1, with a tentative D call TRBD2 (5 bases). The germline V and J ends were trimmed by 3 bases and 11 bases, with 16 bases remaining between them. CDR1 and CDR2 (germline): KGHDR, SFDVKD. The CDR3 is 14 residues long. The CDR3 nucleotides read TGTGCCACCAGTGATGGTCCCGGGAAGGATAAGCAGTTCTTC. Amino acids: CATSDGPGKDKQFF.

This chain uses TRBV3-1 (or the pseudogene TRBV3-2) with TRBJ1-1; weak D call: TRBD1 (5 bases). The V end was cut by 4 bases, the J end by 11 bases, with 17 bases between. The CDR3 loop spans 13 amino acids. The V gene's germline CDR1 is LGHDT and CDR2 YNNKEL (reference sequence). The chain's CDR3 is CASSPLGGGYAFF. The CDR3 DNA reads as TGTGCCAGCAGCCCCCTCGGGGGGGGATACGCTTTCTTT.

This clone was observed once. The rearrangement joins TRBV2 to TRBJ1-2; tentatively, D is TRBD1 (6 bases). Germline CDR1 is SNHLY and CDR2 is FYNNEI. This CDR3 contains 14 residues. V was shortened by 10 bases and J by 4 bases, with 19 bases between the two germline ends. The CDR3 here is CATRIGGQSYGYTF. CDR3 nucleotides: TGTGCCACCCGCATCGGAGGACAGTCCTATGGCTACACCTTC. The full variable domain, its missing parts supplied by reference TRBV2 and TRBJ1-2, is EPEVTQTPSHQVTQMGQEVILRCVPISNHLYFYWYRQILGQKVEFLVSFYNNEISEKSEIFDDQFSVERPDGSNFTLKIRSTKLEDSAMYFCATRIGGQSYGYTFGSGTRLTVV.

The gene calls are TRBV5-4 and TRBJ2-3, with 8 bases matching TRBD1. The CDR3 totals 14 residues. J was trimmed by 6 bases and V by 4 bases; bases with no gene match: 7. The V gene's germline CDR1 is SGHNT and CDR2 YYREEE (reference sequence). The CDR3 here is CASSLRTGSDTQYF. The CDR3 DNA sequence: TGTGCCAGCAGCCTTAGGACAGGGAGTGATACGCAGTATTTT. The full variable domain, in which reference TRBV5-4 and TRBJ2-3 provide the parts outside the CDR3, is ETGVTQSPTHLIKTRGQQVTLRCSSQSGHNTVSWYQQALGQGPQFIFQYYREEENGRGNFPPRFSGLQFPNYSSELNVNALELDDSALYLCASSLRTGSDTQYFGPGTRLTVL.

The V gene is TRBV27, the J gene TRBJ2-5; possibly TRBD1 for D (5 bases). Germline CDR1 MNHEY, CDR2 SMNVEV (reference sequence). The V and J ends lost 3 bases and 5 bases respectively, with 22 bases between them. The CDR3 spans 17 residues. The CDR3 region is CASSLVRRQGFGETQYF. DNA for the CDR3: TGTGCCAGCAGTTTGGTCCGTCGGCAGGGTTTCGGGGAGACCCAGTACTTC.

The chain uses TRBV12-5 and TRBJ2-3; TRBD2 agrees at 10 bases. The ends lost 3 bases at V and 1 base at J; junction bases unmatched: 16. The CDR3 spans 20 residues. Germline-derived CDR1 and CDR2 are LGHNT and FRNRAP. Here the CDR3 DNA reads TGTGCTAGTGGTTTTTGGGCTAGCGGGGGCCCCTCTCCCGGCACAGATACGCAGTATTTT. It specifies CASGFWASGGPSPGTDTQYF.

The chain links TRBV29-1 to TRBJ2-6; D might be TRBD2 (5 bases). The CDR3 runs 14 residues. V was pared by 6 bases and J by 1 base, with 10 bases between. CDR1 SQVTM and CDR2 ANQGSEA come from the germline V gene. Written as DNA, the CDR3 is TGCAGCGTGGGTGAGGGATCTGGGGCCAACGTCCTGACTTTC. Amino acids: CSVGEGSGANVLTF. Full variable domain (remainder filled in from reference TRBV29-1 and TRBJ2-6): SAVISQKPSRDICQRGTSLTIQCQVDSQVTMMFWYRQQPGQSLTLIATANQGSEATYESGFVIDKFPISRPNLTFSTLTVSNMSPEDSSIYLCSVGEGSGANVLTFGAGSRLTVL.

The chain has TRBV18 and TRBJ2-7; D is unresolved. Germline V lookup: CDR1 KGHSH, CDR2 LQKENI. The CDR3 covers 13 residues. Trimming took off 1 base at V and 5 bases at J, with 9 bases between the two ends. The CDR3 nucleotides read TGTGCCAGCTCACCACAGAAACACCACGAGCAGTACTTC. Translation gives CASSPQKHHEQYF.

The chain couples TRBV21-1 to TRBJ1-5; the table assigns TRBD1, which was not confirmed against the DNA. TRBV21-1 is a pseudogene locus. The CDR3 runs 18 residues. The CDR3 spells CASSKNAIEDREYQPQHF. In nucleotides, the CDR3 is TGTGCCAGCAGCAAAAACGCCATAGAGGACAGGGAGTATCAGCCCCAGCATTTT.

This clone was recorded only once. The CDR3 here is CASSLRTGDTGELFF. CDR3 nucleotides: TGTGCCAGCAGCTTGAGGACAGGGGACACCGGGGAGCTGTTTTTT. The chain combines TRBV5-4 with TRBJ2-2; 9 bases agree with TRBD1. The CDR3 covers 15 residues. The germline V gene has CDR1 SGHNT and CDR2 YYREEE (reference sequence). After removal of 1 base from V and 3 bases from J, the junction contained 1 base not matched to a gene. Full variable domain (remainder filled in from reference TRBV5-4 and TRBJ2-2): ETGVTQSPTHLIKTRGQQVTLRCSSQSGHNTVSWYQQALGQGPQFIFQYYREEENGRGNFPPRFSGLQFPNYSSELNVNALELDDSALYLCASSLRTGDTGELFFGEGSRLTVL.

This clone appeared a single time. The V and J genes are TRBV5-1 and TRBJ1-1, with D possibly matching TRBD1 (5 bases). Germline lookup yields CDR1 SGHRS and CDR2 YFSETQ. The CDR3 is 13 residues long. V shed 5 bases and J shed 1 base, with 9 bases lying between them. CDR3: CASSGAANTEAFF. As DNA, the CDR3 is TGCGCCAGCAGTGGGGCGGCGAACACTGAAGCTTTCTTT.

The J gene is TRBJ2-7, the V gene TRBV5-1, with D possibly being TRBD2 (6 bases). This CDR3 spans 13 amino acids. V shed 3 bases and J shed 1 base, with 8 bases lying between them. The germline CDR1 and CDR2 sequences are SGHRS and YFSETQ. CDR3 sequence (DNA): TGCGCCAGCAGCTCCGCGGGGTCCTACGAGCAGTACTTC. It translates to CASSSAGSYEQYF.

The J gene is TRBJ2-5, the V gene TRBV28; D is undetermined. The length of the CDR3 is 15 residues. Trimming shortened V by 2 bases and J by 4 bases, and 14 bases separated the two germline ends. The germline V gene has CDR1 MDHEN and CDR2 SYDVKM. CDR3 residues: CASSLRQARLETQYF. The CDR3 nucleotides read TGTGCCAGCAGTTTACGGCAGGCAAGGTTAGAGACCCAGTACTTC. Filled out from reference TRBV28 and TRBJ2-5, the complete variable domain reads DVKVTQSSRYLVKRTGEKVFLECVQDMDHENMFWYRQDPGLGLRLIYFSYDVKMKEKGDIPEGYSVSREKKERFSLILESASTNQTSMYLCASSLRQARLETQYFGPGTRLLVL.

The CDR3, as DNA: TGCGCCAGCAGCCGTACTAGCGGGACCAGCACAGATACGCAGTATTTT. Translated, it gives CASSRTSGTSTDTQYF. The chain joins TRBV5-1 to TRBJ2-3; 10 nucleotides align to TRBD2. The germline V gene encodes CDR1 SGHRS and CDR2 YFSETQ. This CDR3 spans 16 amino acids. V lost 4 bases, J lost 0 bases, and 5 bases stayed unmatched.

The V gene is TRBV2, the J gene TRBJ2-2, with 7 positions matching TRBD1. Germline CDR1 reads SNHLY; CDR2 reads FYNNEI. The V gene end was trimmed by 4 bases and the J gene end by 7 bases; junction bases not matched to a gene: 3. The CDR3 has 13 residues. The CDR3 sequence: CASSGQGYGELFF. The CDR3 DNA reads TGTGCCAGCAGTGGACAGGGTTACGGGGAGCTGTTTTTT.

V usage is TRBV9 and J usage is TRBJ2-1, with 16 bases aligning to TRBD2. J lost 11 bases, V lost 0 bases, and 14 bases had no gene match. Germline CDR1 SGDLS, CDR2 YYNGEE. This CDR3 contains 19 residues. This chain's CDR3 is CASSVGSSGTSGREGKQFF. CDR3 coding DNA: TGTGCCAGCAGCGTAGGAAGCTCCGGGACTAGCGGGAGGGAGGGGAAGCAGTTCTTC.

The CDR3 loop is CASSFLGGVVGYTF. The CDR3 DNA is TGTGCCAGCAGTTTTCTGGGGGGGGTCGTTGGCTACACCTTC. The chain joins TRBV28 to TRBJ1-2; perhaps TRBD1 as D (5 bases). The ends were cut back, 3 bases at V and 7 bases at J, with 15 bases in the middle. CDR3 length: 14 amino acids. Germline V CDR1 and CDR2: MDHEN, SYDVKM.

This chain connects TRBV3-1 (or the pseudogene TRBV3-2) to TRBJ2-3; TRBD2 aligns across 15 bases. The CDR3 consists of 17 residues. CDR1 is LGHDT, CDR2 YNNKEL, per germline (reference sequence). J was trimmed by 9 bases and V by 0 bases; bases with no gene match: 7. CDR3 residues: CASSQDWTSGRASTQYF. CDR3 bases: TGTGCCAGCAGCCAAGATTGGACTAGCGGGAGGGCAAGCACGCAGTATTTT.